This T cell receptor (beta chain) derives from a study of graft-versus-host responses after intestinal transplantation. Across the whole study: Each recipient received anti-thymocyte globulin induction, then tacrolimus and steroids for three to four years. Study-level results: Researchers found GvH clones in recipient marrow, and some showed up first in ileum or blood.

Notes on this clone: Its target is not known.

CDR3 length equals 16 residues. Germline CDR1 reads SGHDT; CDR2 reads YYEEEE. V lost 3 bases to trimming and J lost 5 bases; unmatched junction nucleotides: 11. Here immunoSEQ multiplex PCR was the method, and the copy in TCRdb shows in-frame clones only, minus some. The sample has approximately 99,000 clones; 92% are singletons. This chain connects TRBV5-6 to TRBJ1-5; 7 positions agree with TRBD1. This receptor was obtained from a human donor who was the organ donor for an intestinal transplant. The sequences come from unstimulated CD8+ T cells sorted from spleen or lymph node cells, collected before transplant. CDR3 protein: CASSSWMEGAHQPQHF. CDR3 DNA: TGTGCCAGCAGCTCCTGGATGGAGGGGGCGCATCAGCCCCAGCATTTT.